Following are 6 T cell receptor beta chains from one sample sequenced in a study of blood T cell repertoires in COVID-19. Data came from immunoSEQ multiplex PCR; TCRdb stores just in-frame clones and leaves some out. The sample yields around 130,000 clones, roughly 88% seen once. Sequencing was performed on peripheral blood. The receptor set was obtained from a man aged 60 to 69 with active or convalescent COVID-19.

The chain carries TRBV7-9 and TRBJ1-1; no definite D call. The CDR3 sequence is 13 residues long. CDR1 and CDR2 (germline): SEHNR, FQNEAQ (reference sequence). Trimming stripped 4 bases from V and 4 bases from J, with 10 bases between. CDR3 sequence (DNA): TGTGCCAGCAGCTCAGTGTCTGGCACTGAAGCTTTCTTT. Its protein product is CASSSVSGTEAFF.

The rearrangement uses TRBV28 and TRBJ1-1; D gene uncertain. Germline lookup yields CDR1 MDHEN and CDR2 SYDVKM. V was clipped by 5 bases and J by 3 bases, with 13 bases between them. The CDR3 consists of 14 residues. The CDR3 is CASSPPRRDTEAFF. The CDR3 bases are TGTGCCAGCAGTCCGCCCCGGCGGGACACTGAAGCTTTCTTT.

This chain joins TRBV21-1 and TRBJ1-4; the table calls TRBD1, which could not be checked here. TRBV21-1 is a pseudogene locus. The CDR3 spans 15 residues. The CDR3 nucleotides are TGTGCCAGCAGCACCCAGGGTGCCACTAATGAAAAACTGTTTTTT. The encoded protein is CASSTQGATNEKLFF.

The DNA of the CDR3 is TGTGCCAGTAGTAAGGGTGACAGGGGGTACGAGCAGTACTTC. Protein sequence: CASSKGDRGYEQYF. The V and J genes are TRBV19 and TRBJ2-7; 9 bases fit TRBD1. Germline V gene sequence: CDR1 LNHDA, CDR2 SQIVND (reference sequence). V shed 4 bases and J 4 bases; nucleotides not matched to a gene: 5. The CDR3 sequence is 14 residues long.

The V call is TRBV9, the J call TRBJ2-1, with D perhaps TRBD2 (5 bases). Germline CDR1 and CDR2: SGDLS and YYNGEE. V shed 0 bases and J shed 8 bases, with 12 bases lying between them. The CDR3 is 14 residues long. The CDR3 sequence: CASSVGGRADEQFF. The CDR3 nucleotides are TGTGCCAGCAGCGTAGGAGGGAGAGCCGATGAGCAGTTCTTC.

The V gene is TRBV6-6, the J gene TRBJ1-5; no clear D gene. Germline values: CDR1 MNHNY, CDR2 SVGAGI (reference sequence). CDR3 length: 13 amino acids. V shed 4 bases and J shed 2 bases, with 6 bases lying between them. CDR3 coding DNA: TGTGCCAGCAGTTTTTCCGGCAATCAGCCCCAGCATTTT. Protein sequence: CASSFSGNQPQHF.